This is a list of T cell receptor beta chains from one sample in a study of monozygotic twins with inflammatory bowel disease. With the 5' RACE reads reprocessed, TCRdb shows one record per CDR3 protein and no DNA. Recorded here are roughly 200,000 distinct CDR3 sequences; the top ten clones represent around 1.5%. The sequenced material came from blood. The origin of the receptors is a human donor with ulcerative colitis or Crohn's disease, or a healthy co-twin of an affected twin (not recorded which). The CDR3 runs from the conserved cysteine through the conserved F or W.

v_call: TRBV5-8
j_call: TRBJ2-2
cdr3_aa: CASSLRGAETGELFF

v_call: TRBV12-3/TRBV12-4
j_call: TRBJ1-4
cdr3_aa: CASSSPRDTNEKLFF

v_call: TRBV19
j_call: TRBJ1-1
cdr3_aa: CASSEQGTPLTEAFF

v_call: TRBV20-1
j_call: TRBJ2-5
cdr3_aa: CSARLGAQETQYF

v_call: TRBV7-9
j_call: TRBJ1-1
cdr3_aa: CASSSNRQASPLEAFF

v_call: TRBV25-1
j_call: TRBJ2-7
cdr3_aa: CASSEYQGEGGMGEQYF

v_call: TRBV18
j_call: TRBJ2-2
cdr3_aa: CASSPLGVATGELFF

v_call: TRBV5-1
j_call: TRBJ2-7
cdr3_aa: CASSLVPGGVQQYF

v_call: TRBV7-8
j_call: TRBJ1-2
cdr3_aa: CASSLAGIGYGYTF

v_call: TRBV29-1
j_call: TRBJ2-2
cdr3_aa: CSVGVDRVGTGELFF

v_call: TRBV12-3/TRBV12-4
j_call: TRBJ1-2
cdr3_aa: CASSFFHSAYGYTF

v_call: TRBV6-5
j_call: TRBJ2-2
cdr3_aa: CASSSAGTDSYGELFF

v_call: TRBV6-6
j_call: TRBJ1-3
cdr3_aa: CASSYPGSGNTTYF

v_call: TRBV7-9
j_call: TRBJ2-3
cdr3_aa: CASSLSATSTDTQYF

v_call: TRBV5-1
j_call: TRBJ1-1
cdr3_aa: CASSLGVGTAEAFF

v_call: TRBV7-9
j_call: TRBJ2-5
cdr3_aa: CASTRPRGGEETQYF

v_call: TRBV5-5
j_call: TRBJ2-5
cdr3_aa: CASSLRRGTSQETQYF

v_call: TRBV29-1
j_call: TRBJ1-6
cdr3_aa: CSVVRDLGSPLHF

v_call: TRBV7-2
j_call: TRBJ1-4
cdr3_aa: CASSQGRAWNEKLFF

v_call: TRBV5-8
j_call: TRBJ1-5
cdr3_aa: CASSLRGARPQHF

v_call: TRBV12-3/TRBV12-4
j_call: TRBJ1-1
cdr3_aa: CASTPNGARGMNTEAFF

v_call: TRBV20-1
j_call: TRBJ2-2
cdr3_aa: CSARGDRRNTGELFF

v_call: TRBV12-3/TRBV12-4
j_call: TRBJ1-5
cdr3_aa: CASSLVSNQPQHF

v_call: TRBV20-1
j_call: TRBJ2-3
cdr3_aa: CSATEYTGLGVGTQYF

v_call: TRBV11-2
j_call: TRBJ2-5
cdr3_aa: CASSSGLQETQYF

v_call: TRBV11-3
j_call: TRBJ2-1
cdr3_aa: CASSLVAGGYNEQFF

v_call: TRBV20-1
j_call: TRBJ2-1
cdr3_aa: CSASALWASGVVNEQFF

v_call: TRBV12-3/TRBV12-4
j_call: TRBJ1-1
cdr3_aa: CASSFWGLGTEAFF

v_call: TRBV6-5
j_call: TRBJ1-3
cdr3_aa: CASSYVRTGYSGNTIYF

v_call: TRBV5-1
j_call: TRBJ2-5
cdr3_aa: CASSATPSGVETQYF

v_call: TRBV7-3
j_call: TRBJ1-1
cdr3_aa: CASSRTGGASPRGTEAFF

v_call: TRBV7-8
j_call: TRBJ1-1
cdr3_aa: CASLREGRRTEAFF

v_call: TRBV12-3/TRBV12-4
j_call: TRBJ1-5
cdr3_aa: CASTSTSIQAANQPQHF

v_call: TRBV5-1
j_call: TRBJ2-1
cdr3_aa: CASSYFGQGASGDEQFF

v_call: TRBV24-1
j_call: TRBJ1-2
cdr3_aa: CATSDSSRPGGGYGYTF

v_call: TRBV5-4
j_call: TRBJ2-2
cdr3_aa: CASRQVPNTGELFF

v_call: TRBV11-2
j_call: TRBJ2-2
cdr3_aa: CASSLVQSANTGELFF

v_call: TRBV9
j_call: TRBJ1-1
cdr3_aa: CASSETQNTEAFF

v_call: TRBV7-9
j_call: TRBJ2-1
cdr3_aa: CASSFLQRNEQFF

v_call: TRBV20-1
j_call: TRBJ2-3
cdr3_aa: CSARVSGGDTQYF

v_call: TRBV5-4
j_call: TRBJ1-4
cdr3_aa: CASSLMGAQENEKLFF

v_call: TRBV4-1
j_call: TRBJ1-4
cdr3_aa: CASSTPSQLTGEGEKLFF

v_call: TRBV20-1
j_call: TRBJ1-5
cdr3_aa: CSARGLQSNQPQHF

v_call: TRBV19
j_call: TRBJ2-1
cdr3_aa: CAISIRGGGLFNEQFF

v_call: TRBV4-2
j_call: TRBJ2-3
cdr3_aa: CASSRTSGGITDTQYF

v_call: TRBV5-1
j_call: TRBJ2-7
cdr3_aa: CASSLAPSGGAWEQYF

v_call: TRBV5-5
j_call: TRBJ1-6
cdr3_aa: CASSLAANRVNSPLHF

v_call: TRBV5-6
j_call: TRBJ1-5
cdr3_aa: CASSLRPTSDQPQHF

v_call: TRBV10-3
j_call: TRBJ2-1
cdr3_aa: CAIRKQISSYNEQFF

v_call: TRBV3-1
j_call: TRBJ2-5
cdr3_aa: CASSQNKGAETQYF

v_call: TRBV5-1
j_call: TRBJ2-3
cdr3_aa: CASSPLASLTSTDTQYF

v_call: TRBV5-1
j_call: TRBJ2-7
cdr3_aa: CASSLGISYEQYF

v_call: TRBV5-6
j_call: TRBJ2-7
cdr3_aa: CASRRTGTQYEQYF

v_call: TRBV4-1
j_call: TRBJ2-1
cdr3_aa: CASSQLDLVAINNEQFF

v_call: TRBV7-6
j_call: TRBJ1-1
cdr3_aa: CASSSSYRAQDAFF

v_call: TRBV20-1
j_call: TRBJ1-4
cdr3_aa: CSAATGAGEKLFF

v_call: TRBV3-1
j_call: TRBJ2-7
cdr3_aa: CASSPKWAGSYEQYF

v_call: TRBV18
j_call: TRBJ2-5
cdr3_aa: CASSLQDPQAETQYF

v_call: TRBV10-3
j_call: TRBJ2-1
cdr3_aa: CAIRATDDFYNEQFF